These 9 T cell receptor beta chains were sequenced from one sample in a study of T cells in localized non-small cell lung cancer. Libraries were prepared by immunoSEQ multiplex PCR; TCRdb keeps only in-frame clonotypes and omits some of them. The table lists roughly 30,000 clones, over 80% of them singletons. Specimen: peripheral blood mononuclear cells, collected before any cancer treatment. The receptor set was obtained from a woman between 35 and 70 years old with stage III lung adenocarcinoma.

This chain joins TRBV19 and TRBJ1-3, with 8 bases identical to TRBD1. V gave up 5 bases and J gave up 0 bases; unmatched junction bases: 6. This CDR3 spans 16 amino acids. Per the germline V gene, CDR1 is LNHDA and CDR2 is SQIVND (reference sequence). The CDR3 DNA follows: TGTGCCAGTAGTCCCGGACAGGGCAACTCTGGAAACACCATATATTTT. This translates into CASSPGQGNSGNTIYF.

This chain links TRBV5-6 with TRBJ1-2; D unresolved. V was cut by 0 bases and J by 4 bases, with 16 bases left in between. Looked up from germline, CDR1 is SGHDT and CDR2 is YYEEEE. The length of the CDR3 is 16 residues. CDR3: CASSLAVDVSFYGYTF. The CDR3 DNA reads TGTGCCAGCAGCTTGGCTGTGGATGTCAGTTTCTATGGCTACACCTTC.

The chain couples TRBV7-6 to TRBJ2-2; D perhaps matches TRBD1 (6 bases). The CDR3 is made up of 15 amino acids. Looked up from germline, CDR1 is SGHVS and CDR2 is FNYEAQ. V dropped 8 bases and J dropped 7 bases, with 20 bases sitting between them. The CDR3, as DNA: TGTGCCAGCTCAGGCCCCAGTGGGGGCCACGGGGAGCTGTTTTTT. This translates into CASSGPSGGHGELFF.

The chain has TRBV15 and TRBJ1-4, with unresolved D. The CDR3 covers 16 residues. Germline V CDR1 and CDR2: LNHNV, YYDKDF (reference sequence). The germline V and J ends were trimmed by 4 bases and 1 base, with 13 bases remaining between them. This CDR3 is CATSTRLGLTNEKLFF. CDR3 DNA: TGTGCCACCAGCACCCGTCTGGGCTTAACTAATGAAAAACTGTTTTTT.

The J gene is TRBJ2-3, the V gene TRBV28, with TRBD2 identical over 9 bases. The CDR3 runs 14 residues. V shed 5 bases and J 4 bases; nucleotides not matched to a gene: 4. Per germline, CDR1 MDHEN and CDR2 SYDVKM. In DNA form, the CDR3 reads TGTGCCAGCAGTAATCGACTAGCGGCAGATACGCAGTATTTT. Encoded protein: CASSNRLAADTQYF.

The chain employs TRBV7-9 and TRBJ1-4, with TRBD1 as a possible D gene (6 bases). The ends were cut back, 5 bases at V and 2 bases at J, with 12 bases in the middle. Germline CDR1 is SEHNR and CDR2 is FQNEAQ (reference sequence). The CDR3 has 15 amino acids. CDR3 sequence (DNA): TGTGCCAGCAGCAGTTACAGGGCGACTAATGAAAAACTGTTTTTT. It yields the protein CASSSYRATNEKLFF.

The chain joins TRBV19 to TRBJ2-2; 9 bases are a match to TRBD1. Germline CDR1 LNHDA, CDR2 SQIVND (reference sequence). V gave up 4 bases and J gave up 7 bases; unmatched junction bases: 1. The CDR3 is 13 amino acids. In DNA, the CDR3 is TGTGCCAGTAGTAAGGACAGGGGCGGGGAGCTGTTTTTT. Residues: CASSKDRGGELFF.

This CDR3 is CASSQGRGTLHF. The CDR3 region has the DNA TGTGCCAGCAGCCAGGGTCGCGGCACCCTCCACTTT. This rearrangement joins TRBV6-5 to TRBJ1-6; TRBD1 is a possible D gene (5 bases). The CDR3 has 12 amino acids. Germline V gene sequence: CDR1 MNHEY, CDR2 SVGAGI. Trimming removed 6 bases at V and 14 bases at J, with 14 bases between.

The J gene is TRBJ2-7, the V gene TRBV9; 9 bases match TRBD2. V shed 0 bases, J shed 2 bases, and the junction held 3 bases outside the gene matches. The CDR3 contains 15 residues. The germline gives CDR1 SGDLS, CDR2 YYNGEE. In DNA form, the CDR3 reads TGTGCCAGCAGCGTAGGTGCGGGAGGGACCTACGAGCAGTACTTC. The encoded protein is CASSVGAGGTYEQYF.